The T cell receptor beta chain described here comes from a study of T cell responses to AZD1222 COVID-19 vaccine. Study-level points and caveats: Just 5 or 6 AZD1222 recipients tested seropositive at baseline. Repertoire collection took place solely once the T cell response had peaked. Vaccination with two AZD1222 doses was followed by a rise in Spike-specific TCR breadth and depth.

The V gene's germline CDR1 is SNHLY and CDR2 FYNNEI. Trimming removed 9 bases at V and 1 base at J, with 4 bases between. The CDR3 is 12 residues long. The protocol was immunoSEQ multiplex PCR, while the TCRdb copy is restricted to in-frame clones and leaves out a portion. The data contain some 150,000 clones, roughly 84% of them singletons. About this clone itself: Its antigen is currently unknown.

This rearrangement joins TRBV2 to TRBJ2-6; no reliable D call. The clonotype originates from an adult who received the AZD1222 COVID-19 vaccine. The specimen was peripheral blood, collected 28 days after the second AZD1222 dose. This CDR3 is CARLSGANVLTF. The CDR3 region has the DNA TGTGCCAGACTTTCTGGGGCCAACGTCCTGACTTTC.